These 2 T cell receptor beta chains were sequenced from one sample in a study of a mutant IDH1 vaccine in newly diagnosed glioma. Method: immunoSEQ multiplex PCR; TCRdb's copy keeps in-frame clones and lacks some. The sample lists about 88,000 clones; roughly 82% were seen once. Sample time point: baseline, week 1 (first vaccination visit). Described treatment: pre-vaccination baseline after standard-of-care therapy. Specimen: PBMCs, collected from a glioma patient treated with radiotherapy, temozolomide or both. The receptor source for this set is a man between 40 and 49 years old with glioma. Some clones in this sample may be carry-over from other donors' samples.

The chain employs TRBV7-8 and TRBJ1-4; TRBD1 is a possible D gene (5 bases). V lost 2 bases and J lost 6, with 10 bases in between. CDR1 and CDR2 (germline): SGHVS, FQNEAQ. The CDR3 runs to 14 residues. CDR3 in amino acids: CASSLSRGYEKLFF. The CDR3 DNA sequence: TGTGCCAGCAGCTTAAGTCGGGGGTATGAAAAACTGTTTTTT.

The CDR3 bases are TGTGCCAGCAGGAGGACAGGGGACCCCTATGGCTACACCTTC. It encodes CASRRTGDPYGYTF. The V call is TRBV5-6, the J call TRBJ1-2; TRBD1 matches 9 bases. V dropped 5 bases and J dropped 4; count of bases not matched to a gene: 6. CDR3 length: 14 amino acids. Germline V lookup: CDR1 SGHDT, CDR2 YYEEEE.